This entry lists 19 T cell receptor beta chains sequenced from one sample in a study of shared clonotypes between healthy human individuals. Profiled with immunoSEQ multiplex PCR; TCRdb holds only in-frame clones, not every one. The sample has around 500,000 clones; about three quarters are singletons. The material sequenced was PBMCs. The receptors shown here come from a woman aged 40 to 55 in good health. Some clones in this sample may be carry-over from other donors' samples.

V and J are TRBV27 and TRBJ2-1; TRBD2 matches 7 bases. Germline V gene sequence: CDR1 MNHEY, CDR2 SMNVEV (reference sequence). This CDR3 contains 15 residues. V gave up 4 bases and J gave up 8 bases; unmatched junction bases: 11. CDR3: CASSSISGGRDEQFF. The CDR3 DNA reads as TGTGCCAGCAGTTCCATTTCGGGAGGAAGAGATGAGCAGTTCTTC.

The rearrangement links TRBV6-1 to TRBJ1-5; D gene uncertain. Germline V gene sequence: CDR1 MNHNS, CDR2 SASEGT. This CDR3 region has 13 residues. V was clipped by 4 bases and J by 4 bases, with 8 bases between them. The CDR3 region has the DNA TGTGCCAGCAGTGGTATCAAAAATCAGCCCCAGCATTTT. Translation: CASSGIKNQPQHF.

With respect to this clone: This likely traces to a read error, being one base from a far larger clone. This chain joins TRBV15 and TRBJ1-3; TRBD1 matches at 7 bases. There are 15 residues in the CDR3. Per the germline V gene, CDR1 is LNHNV and CDR2 is YYDKDF (reference sequence). In nucleotides, the CDR3 is TGTGTCACCAGCACAGACAGGGCGGCTGGAAACACCATATATTTT. Translated: CVTSTDRAAGNTIYF.

This clone was observed a handful of times. The identical CDR3 is also encoded by other nucleotide sequences in the sample. The V gene is TRBV11-2, the J gene TRBJ2-1; the match to TRBD2 covers 8 bases. The germline V gene encodes CDR1 SGHAT and CDR2 FQNNGV. The CDR3 runs 13 residues. Trimming took 1 base from V and 7 from J; bases not matched to a gene: 0. The CDR3 protein is CASSLGLANEQFF. CDR3 nucleotide sequence: TGTGCCAGCAGCTTAGGACTAGCGAATGAGCAGTTCTTC. Drawing the rest from reference TRBV11-2 and TRBJ2-1, the complete variable domain is EAGVAQSPRYKIIEKRQSVAFWCNPISGHATLYWYQQILGQGPKLLIQFQNNGVVDDSQLPKDRFSAERLKGVDSTLKIQPAKLEDSAVYLCASSLGLANEQFFGPGTRLTVL.

This chain joins TRBV6-1 and TRBJ1-4, with D possibly TRBD1 on 5 matching bases. CDR1 and CDR2 from the germline V gene are MNHNS and SASEGT. This CDR3 comprises 15 residues. The V end was cut by 7 bases, the J end by 7 bases, with 19 bases between. The CDR3 protein is CASTRADNRREKLFF. The CDR3 nucleotides read TGTGCCAGCACCCGAGCGGACAATCGTCGTGAAAAACTGTTTTTT.

The rearrangement joins TRBV5-8 to TRBJ2-5, with 8 bases lining up with TRBD2. The CDR3 has 17 residues. Losses at the gene ends were 1 base for V and 5 bases for J; bases not matched to a gene: 13. The germline gives CDR1 SGHTS, CDR2 YDEGEE. CDR3 DNA: TGTGCCAGCAGCTTGTTACGGGAGGGCCTGAGGGCGGAGACCCAGTACTTC. Protein sequence: CASSLLREGLRAETQYF.

The V call is TRBV2, the J call TRBJ2-2; 10 bases align to TRBD2. The V segment lost 4 bases and the J segment 3 bases; nucleotides outside the gene matches: 5. This CDR3 comprises 16 residues. Per germline, CDR1 SNHLY and CDR2 FYNNEI. The CDR3 DNA reads as TGTGCCAGCAGTGGCCGACTAGCGGGCTACACCGGGGAGCTGTTTTTT. It translates to CASSGRLAGYTGELFF. Full variable domain (outside the CDR3, taken from reference TRBV2 and TRBJ2-2): EPEVTQTPSHQVTQMGQEVILRCVPISNHLYFYWYRQILGQKVEFLVSFYNNEISEKSEIFDDQFSVERPDGSNFTLKIRSTKLEDSAMYFCASSGRLAGYTGELFFGEGSRLTVL.

This clone was seen a handful of times. The chain combines TRBV4-2 with TRBJ2-1; the match to TRBD1 covers 12 bases. Germline V lookup: CDR1 LGHNA, CDR2 YNFKEQ. The CDR3 length is 16 residues. V shed 4 bases, J shed 8 bases, and the junction held 9 bases outside the gene matches. DNA of the CDR3: TGTGCCAGCAGCCCTACGGGACAGGGGGCTCGGGATGAGCAGTTCTTC. Its protein is CASSPTGQGARDEQFF.

The chain recombines TRBV5-6 with TRBJ1-1; 9 bases are shared with TRBD1. V shed 2 bases and J 4 bases; nucleotides not matched to a gene: 9. Germline CDR1 and CDR2: SGHDT and YYEEEE. This CDR3 region has 16 residues. The DNA of the CDR3 is TGTGCCAGCAGCTTTTGGGACAGGGACAAGAGCACTGAAGCTTTCTTT. This translates into CASSFWDRDKSTEAFF.

The chain joins TRBV7-6 to TRBJ2-7; TRBD2 agrees at 8 bases. Per the germline V gene, CDR1 is SGHVS and CDR2 is FNYEAQ. The V gene end was trimmed by 5 bases and the J gene end by 2 bases; junction bases not matched to a gene: 23. The CDR3 totals 20 residues. CDR3 coding DNA: TGTGCCAGCAGCCCAAATTCAGTCGGCGGGAGGCCTTCTTTTACCTACGAGCAGTACTTC. This gives the protein CASSPNSVGGRPSFTYEQYF.

This clone turned up a few times. The gene calls are TRBV5-4 and TRBJ2-7; no reliable D call. The CDR3 length is 13 residues. V was cut by 0 bases and J by 0 bases, with 4 bases left in between. CDR1 is SGHNT and CDR2 is YYREEE in the germline V gene (reference sequence). CDR3 sequence: CASSLDPSYEQYF. Written as DNA, the CDR3 is TGTGCCAGCAGCTTGGACCCCTCCTACGAGCAGTACTTC.

Notes on this clone: Being one base from a much bigger clone, this may be a read error. The same CDR3 can be traced to other DNA sequences in this sample. The rearrangement links TRBV28 to TRBJ2-2; possibly TRBD2 for D (6 bases). CDR1 MDHEN and CDR2 SYDVKM come from the germline V gene. Trimming shortened V by 6 bases and J by 6 bases, and 20 bases separated the two germline ends. CDR3 size: 16 residues. This chain's CDR3 is CASRPRGGGASGELFF. Written as DNA, the CDR3 is TGTGCCAGCAGGCCGAGGGGAGGAGGCGCTTCCGGGGAGCTGTTTTTT.

This chain joins TRBV7-8 and TRBJ2-3, with 8 bases that match TRBD2. Germline assignment: CDR1 SGHVS and CDR2 FQNEAQ. J was trimmed by 3 bases and V by 2 bases; bases with no gene match: 4. The CDR3 consists of 15 residues. The CDR3 region has the DNA TGTGCCAGCAGCTTACCGGGAGGGAGGACAGATACGCAGTATTTT. Translated, it gives CASSLPGGRTDTQYF. The variable domain in full, with the rest retrieved from reference TRBV7-8 and TRBJ2-3, is GAGVSQSPRYKVAKRGQDVALRCDPISGHVSLFWYQQALGQGPEFLTYFQNEAQLDKSGLPSDRFFAERPEGSVSTLKIQRTQQEDSAVYLCASSLPGGRTDTQYFGPGTRLTVL.

The chain carries TRBV27 and TRBJ2-3, with 8 bases aligning to TRBD2. Trimming at V came to 5 bases and at J to 0 bases, leaving 4 bases not matched to a gene. CDR1 and CDR2 (germline): MNHEY, SMNVEV (reference sequence). The CDR3 sequence is 15 residues long. CDR3 in DNA: TGTGCCAGCAGTCATAGCGGGACTAGCACAGATACGCAGTATTTT. Translating gives CASSHSGTSTDTQYF.

The chain uses TRBV6-1 and TRBJ2-5, with 9 bases identical to TRBD1. The better agreement between TRBJ2-7 and the DNA end casts doubt on the J call. CDR3 size: 15 residues. Germline assignment: CDR1 MNHNS and CDR2 SASEGT. DNA for the CDR3: TGTGCCAGCAGTGTGTCCGGGACAGGGTCGTACGAGCAGTACTTC. It encodes CASSVSGTGSYEQYF.

This rearrangement joins TRBV30 to TRBJ1-4; D is ambiguous. Germline V gives CDR1 GTSNPN, CDR2 SVGIG (reference sequence). This CDR3 has 13 residues. Trimming shortened V by 8 bases and J by 3 bases, and 13 bases separated the two germline ends. The CDR3 DNA is TGTGCCGTGAAAACCGAAGCTAATGAAAAACTGTTTTTT. The encoded protein is CAVKTEANEKLFF. Full variable domain (remainder filled in from reference TRBV30 and TRBJ1-4): SQTIHQWPATLVQPVGSPLSLECTVEGTSNPNLYWYRQAAGRGLQLLFYSVGIGQISSEVPQNLSASRPQDRQFILSSKKLLLSDSGFYLCAVKTEANEKLFFGSGTQLSVL.

The chain has TRBV7-2 and TRBJ2-7; D uncertain. There are 13 residues in the CDR3. The germline V and J ends were trimmed by 4 bases and 2 bases, with 9 bases remaining between them. The V gene's germline CDR1 is SGHTA and CDR2 FQGNSA. The CDR3 coding sequence is TGTGCCAGCAGCTCCCCTGGCCCCTACGAGCAGTACTTC. Amino acids: CASSSPGPYEQYF.

The chain's CDR3 is CASSGQGFTGELFF. For the CDR3, the DNA is TGTGCCAGCAGTGGACAGGGGTTTACCGGGGAGCTGTTTTTT. The V call is TRBV28, the J call TRBJ2-2; 9 bases are shared with TRBD1. With V trimmed by 5 bases and J by 5 bases, 3 bases remained unmatched. The V gene's germline CDR1 is MDHEN and CDR2 SYDVKM. The CDR3 extends over 14 amino acids.

The chain is built from TRBV5-4 and TRBJ1-1, with D possibly TRBD1 on 6 matching bases. Trimming shortened V by 9 bases and J by 4 bases, and 19 bases separated the two germline ends. The V gene's germline CDR1 is SGHNT and CDR2 YYREEE (reference sequence). The CDR3 covers 14 residues. Here the CDR3 DNA reads TGTGCCACAGGAGGGGGGGGCGAAGGCACTGAAGCTTTCTTT. This gives the protein CATGGGGEGTEAFF.